These 19 T cell receptor beta chains were sequenced from one sample in a study of molecular identifiers for immune sequencing clone quantification. MiXCR was run by TCRdb on the PCR reads, yielding one entry per CDR3 protein. This table has roughly 320,000 distinct CDR3 sequences, over 20% appearing once. The sample taken for sequencing was naive CD8+ T cells from blood, with Jurkat cell RNA spiked in. Subset meaning: FACS-sorted CD8+CD4-CCR7+CD45RA+ naive T cells. These TCRs come from a human donor in good health. Some libraries in this study had Jurkat cell RNA spiked in.

About this clonotype itself: A much more abundant neighbour one base away suggests this may be a read error. This rearrangement joins TRBV5-4 to TRBJ1-1; D remains unclear. Germline CDR1 SGHNT, CDR2 YYREEE (reference sequence). This CDR3 is 12 amino acids long. CDR3 DNA sequence: TGTGCCAGCAGCTTCGGAGAAACTGAAGCTCTCTTT. Translating gives CASSFGETEALF.

This chain uses TRBV7-9 with TRBJ2-7; 7 bases map to TRBD1. CDR3 size: 14 residues. Trimming cost V 5 bases and J 7 bases; bases outside gene matches: 11. CDR1 is SEHNR, CDR2 FQNEAQ, per germline (reference sequence). This CDR3 reads CASSPTGTAMEQYF. DNA of the CDR3: TGTGCCAGCAGCCCTACCGGGACAGCGATGGAGCAGTACTTC.

At least ten counts were recorded for this clonotype. The chain uses TRBV29-1 and TRBJ2-7; no clear D gene. V lost 2 bases, J lost 4 bases, and 18 bases lay in between. The CDR3 is made up of 15 amino acids. The germline V gene has CDR1 SQVTM and CDR2 ANQGSEA. CDR3 amino acids: CSVELQAELWYEQYF. The CDR3 region has the DNA TGCAGCGTTGAACTCCAGGCCGAACTGTGGTACGAGCAGTACTTC.

On this clonotype: This could be a read error, since a much larger clone is one nucleotide away. The J gene is TRBJ2-7, the V gene TRBV15, with 8 bases lining up with TRBD1. The CDR3 runs 15 residues. Germline CDR1 is LNHNV and CDR2 is YYDKDF (reference sequence). The CDR3 nucleotides are TGTGCCACCAGCAGCGGACAGGGAATAAGGTACGAGCTGTACTTC. Protein product: CATSSGQGIRYELYF.

The chain uses TRBV7-2 and TRBJ2-5; the match to TRBD2 covers 8 bases. The V gene's germline CDR1 is SGHTA and CDR2 FQGNSA. The junction had 18 bases not matched to a gene; V was cut back by 5 bases and J by 4 bases. CDR3 length equals 18 residues. The CDR3 protein is CASSPPLTFGGAGETQYF. In DNA form, the CDR3 reads TGTGCCAGCAGCCCTCCGCTTACCTTCGGGGGGGCTGGAGAGACCCAGTACTTC. The full variable domain, with the rest looked up from reference TRBV7-2 and TRBJ2-5, is GAGVSQSPSNKVTEKGKDVELRCDPISGHTALYWYRQSLGQGLEFLIYFQGNSAPDKSGLPSDRFSAERTGGSVSTLTIQRTQQEDSAVYLCASSPPLTFGGAGETQYFGPGTRLLVL.

As to this clonotype: A much larger clone sits a single nucleotide away, making a read error possible. The rearrangement links TRBV27 to TRBJ2-7, with D tentatively TRBD1 (6 bases). Germline V gene lookup returns CDR1 MNHEY and CDR2 SMNVEV (reference sequence). This CDR3 region has 14 residues. CDR3 sequence (DNA): TGTGCCAGCAGTTCGCCGGGACACCCGTACGAGCAGCACTTC. Translated, it gives CASSSPGHPYEQHF.

This clonotype was recorded many times. V usage is TRBV5-6 and J usage is TRBJ2-7; D is uncertain. This CDR3 spans 17 amino acids. Germline CDR1 SGHDT, CDR2 YYEEEE. V was trimmed by 4 bases and J by 1 base, leaving 21 bases between them. The CDR3 sequence: CASSTDIGRINSYEQYF. The CDR3 DNA follows: TGTGCCAGCAGCACCGATATAGGCAGAATCAATTCCTACGAGCAGTACTTC.

This clonotype was recorded many times. The chain couples TRBV12-3 or TRBV12-4 to TRBJ2-3; D unclear. V was cut by 3 bases and J by 2 bases, with 12 bases left in between. The CDR3 is 15 residues long. The CDR3 DNA reads as TGTGCCAGCAGTTTCAGCAGCCAAAACACAGATACGCAGTATTTT. Protein sequence: CASSFSSQNTDTQYF.

The sample holds a few counts of this clonotype. The gene calls are TRBV7-9 and TRBJ1-4; D is unclear. Germline V gene sequence: CDR1 SEHNR, CDR2 FQNEAQ (reference sequence). The CDR3 totals 14 residues. Trimming pared 1 base from V and 7 bases from J, leaving 10 bases between. CDR3 sequence: CASSLGSRGEKLFF. The CDR3 region has the DNA TGTGCCAGCAGCTTAGGGTCCAGAGGTGAAAAACTGTTTTTT.

In its sample, this clonotype was seen a few times. J is TRBJ2-1 and V is TRBV24-1; D possibly corresponds to TRBD2 (6 bases). This CDR3 is 12 amino acids long. CDR1 is KGHDR and CDR2 is SFDVKD in the germline V gene. V shed 9 bases and J shed 3 bases, with 8 bases lying between them. This chain's CDR3 is CATASVYNEQFF. DNA of the CDR3: TGTGCCACCGCTAGCGTCTACAATGAGCAGTTCTTC.

Turning to this clonotype: A much larger clone differs by one base, so this may be a read error. The rearrangement uses TRBV7-6 and TRBJ1-6, with TRBD1 matching over 9 bases. J was trimmed by 8 bases and V by 5 bases; bases with no gene match: 10. CDR1 is SGHVS and CDR2 is FNYEAQ in the germline V gene. This CDR3 has 16 residues. The CDR3: CASSPTTGGTDSPLHF. The CDR3 DNA reads TGTGCCAGCAGCCCGACGACAGGGGGAACGGATTCACCCCTCCACTTT.

This clonotype was recorded many times. The chain recombines TRBV27 with TRBJ1-1; D is unclear. The length of the CDR3 is 13 residues. Germline CDR1 and CDR2: MNHEY and SMNVEV (reference sequence). Trimming took 5 bases from V and 1 from J, leaving 8 bases between them. CDR3 residues: CASSPYQNTEAFF. DNA of the CDR3: TGTGCCAGCAGTCCATACCAGAACACTGAAGCTTTCTTT.

This clonotype was picked up many times. The chain carries TRBV6-6 and TRBJ2-7; 7 positions match TRBD1. The CDR3 has 11 residues. V gave up 4 bases and J gave up 9 bases; unmatched junction bases: 3. Germline V gene data show CDR1 as MNHNY and CDR2 as SVGAGI (reference sequence). In DNA form, the CDR3 reads TGTGCCAGCAGTTTCAGACAGGGGCAGTACTTC. It codes for CASSFRQGQYF.

V usage is TRBV20-1 and J usage is TRBJ2-3, with D tentatively TRBD2 (6 bases). The CDR3 loop spans 18 amino acids. Between the trimmed V and J ends, which lost 3 bases and 0 bases, there was a span of 22 bases. Germline V gives CDR1 DFQATT, CDR2 SNEGSKA (reference sequence). CDR3 residues: CSASFAGNVILSTDTQYF. For the CDR3, the DNA is TGCAGTGCTAGTTTTGCGGGAAACGTAATACTTAGCACAGATACGCAGTATTTT.

This chain connects TRBV27 to TRBJ2-7; 8 nucleotides agree with TRBD1. The CDR3 consists of 16 residues. In germline, CDR1 is MNHEY, CDR2 SMNVEV (reference sequence). V shed 6 bases, J shed 4 bases, and the junction held 14 bases outside the gene matches. CDR3 sequence: CASRPQGTGGAYEQYF. The DNA for the CDR3 is TGTGCCAGCAGACCCCAAGGGACAGGTGGGGCATACGAGCAGTACTTC.

This clonotype was seen only a few times. The V call is TRBV29-1, the J call TRBJ2-2; 9 bases line up with TRBD2. In germline, CDR1 is SQVTM, CDR2 ANQGSEA. The J segment lost 3 bases and the V segment lost 7 bases, leaving 15 bases of the junction unmatched. This CDR3 has 17 amino acids. The CDR3 reads CSGLGTGLAWDTGELFF. The CDR3 region has the DNA TGCAGCGGCTTAGGCACGGGACTAGCATGGGACACCGGGGAGCTGTTTTTT.

This clonotype has ten or more counts. The rearrangement uses TRBV6-6 and TRBJ2-5; D might be TRBD1 (6 bases). The CDR3 spans 16 residues. Germline lookup yields CDR1 MNHNY and CDR2 SVGAGI (reference sequence). V lost 1 base to trimming and J lost 0 bases, with 12 bases between them. The CDR3 loop reads CASSYYGQIDQETQYF. The CDR3 DNA follows: TGTGCCAGCAGTTACTACGGACAGATCGACCAAGAGACCCAGTACTTC.

This clonotype was seen many times. The V gene is TRBV4-1, the J gene TRBJ2-7; 11 bases line up with TRBD2. The germline CDR1 and CDR2 sequences are MGHRA and YSYEKL. This CDR3 has 15 residues. Trimming at V came to 2 bases and at J to 3 bases, leaving 3 bases not matched to a gene. The CDR3 DNA sequence: TGCGCCAGCAGCCAACCGGGACTAGCGGACTACGAGCAGTACTTC. Amino acids: CASSQPGLADYEQYF.

In regard to this clonotype: Just one base apart from a much larger clone, this may be a read error. The CDR3 does not end in the conserved phenylalanine or tryptophan, so this is likely a read error. The V and J genes are TRBV30 and TRBJ1-1; tentatively, D is TRBD1 (6 bases). From germline, CDR1 is GTSNPN and CDR2 SVGIG (reference sequence). Deletions cut 3 bases from V and 4 bases from J, with 12 bases between. The length of the CDR3 is 13 residues. Written as DNA, the CDR3 is TGTGCCTGGAGGGGAGGGGGAATCACTGAAGCTTTCTTA. Residues: CAWRGGGITEAFL.